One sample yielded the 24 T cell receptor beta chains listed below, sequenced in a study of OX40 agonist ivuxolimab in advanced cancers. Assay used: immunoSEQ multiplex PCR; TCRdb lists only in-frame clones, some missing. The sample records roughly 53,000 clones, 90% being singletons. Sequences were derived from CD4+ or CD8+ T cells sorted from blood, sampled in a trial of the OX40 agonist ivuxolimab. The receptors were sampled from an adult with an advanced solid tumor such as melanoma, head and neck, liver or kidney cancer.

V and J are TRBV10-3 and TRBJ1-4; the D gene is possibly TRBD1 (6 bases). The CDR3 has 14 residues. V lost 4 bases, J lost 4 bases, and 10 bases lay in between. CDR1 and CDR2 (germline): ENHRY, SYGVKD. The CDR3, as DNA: TGTGCCATCAGTGGGGGGGGCGGTAATGAAAAACTGTTTTTT. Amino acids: CAISGGGGNEKLFF.

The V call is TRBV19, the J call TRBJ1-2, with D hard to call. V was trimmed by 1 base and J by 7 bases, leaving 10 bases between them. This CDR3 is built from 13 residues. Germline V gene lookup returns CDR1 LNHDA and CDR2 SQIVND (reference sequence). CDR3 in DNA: TGTGCCAGTAGTATAGCTAGGGTGGCTGGCTACACCTTC. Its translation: CASSIARVAGYTF.

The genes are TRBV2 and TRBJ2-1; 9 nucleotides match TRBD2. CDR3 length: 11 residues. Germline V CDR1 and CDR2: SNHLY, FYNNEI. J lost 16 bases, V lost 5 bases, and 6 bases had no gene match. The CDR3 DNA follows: TGTGCCAGCAGTCGACTAGCGGCCACCTTCTTC. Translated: CASSRLAATFF.

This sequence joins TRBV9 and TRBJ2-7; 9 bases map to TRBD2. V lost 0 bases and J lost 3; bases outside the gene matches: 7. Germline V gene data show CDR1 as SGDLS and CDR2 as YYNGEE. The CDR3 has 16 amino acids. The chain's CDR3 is CASSVGGSGSIYEQYF. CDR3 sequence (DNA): TGTGCCAGCAGCGTAGGGGGTAGCGGGAGCATCTACGAGCAGTACTTC.

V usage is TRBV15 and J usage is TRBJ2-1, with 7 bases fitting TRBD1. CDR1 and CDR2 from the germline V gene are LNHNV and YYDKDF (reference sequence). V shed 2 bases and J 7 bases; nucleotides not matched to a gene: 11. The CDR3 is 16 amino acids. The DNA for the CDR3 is TGTGCCACCAGCAGATCCACCGGGACAGTTTGGAATGAGCAGTTCTTC. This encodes CATSRSTGTVWNEQFF.

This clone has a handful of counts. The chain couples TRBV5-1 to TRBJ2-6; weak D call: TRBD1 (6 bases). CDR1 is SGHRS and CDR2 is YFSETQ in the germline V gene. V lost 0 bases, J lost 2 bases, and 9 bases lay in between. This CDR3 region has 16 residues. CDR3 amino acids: CASSLGQEAGANVLTF. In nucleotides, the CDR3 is TGCGCCAGCAGCTTGGGACAGGAGGCTGGGGCCAACGTCCTGACTTTC. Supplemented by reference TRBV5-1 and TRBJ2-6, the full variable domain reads KAGVTQTPRYLIKTRGQQVTLSCSPISGHRSVSWYQQTPGQGLQFLFEYFSETQRNKGNFPGRFSGRQFSNSRSEMNVSTLELGDSALYLCASSLGQEAGANVLTFGAGSRLTVL.

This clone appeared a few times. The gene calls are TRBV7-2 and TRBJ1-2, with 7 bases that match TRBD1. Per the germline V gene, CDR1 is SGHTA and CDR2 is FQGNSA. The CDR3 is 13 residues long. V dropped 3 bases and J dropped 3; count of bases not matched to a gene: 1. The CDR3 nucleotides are TGTGCCAGCAGCTTCGGACAGGACTATGGCTACACCTTC. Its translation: CASSFGQDYGYTF.

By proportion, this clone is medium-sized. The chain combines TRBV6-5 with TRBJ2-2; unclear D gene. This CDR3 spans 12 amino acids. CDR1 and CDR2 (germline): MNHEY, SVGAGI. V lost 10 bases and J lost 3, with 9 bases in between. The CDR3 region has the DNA TGTGCCACCGAGAGTGACACCGGGGAGCTGTTTTTT. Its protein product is CATESDTGELFF.

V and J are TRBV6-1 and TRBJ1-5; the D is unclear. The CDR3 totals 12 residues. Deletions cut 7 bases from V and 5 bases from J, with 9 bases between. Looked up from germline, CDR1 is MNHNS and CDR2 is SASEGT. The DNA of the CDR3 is TGTGCCAGCAAAATAACGGATCAGCCCCAGCATTTT. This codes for CASKITDQPQHF.

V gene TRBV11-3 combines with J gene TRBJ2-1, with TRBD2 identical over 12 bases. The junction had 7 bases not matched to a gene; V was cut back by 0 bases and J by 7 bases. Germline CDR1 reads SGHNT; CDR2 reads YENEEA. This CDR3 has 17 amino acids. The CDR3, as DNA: TGTGCCAGCAGCTTAGATGGTGAAGGGACTAGCGGGAATGAGCAGTTCTTC. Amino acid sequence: CASSLDGEGTSGNEQFF.

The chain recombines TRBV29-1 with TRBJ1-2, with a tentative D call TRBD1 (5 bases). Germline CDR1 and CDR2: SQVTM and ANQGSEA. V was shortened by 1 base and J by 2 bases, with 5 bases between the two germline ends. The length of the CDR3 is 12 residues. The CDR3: CSVEGTNYGYTF. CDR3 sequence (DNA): TGCAGCGTTGAAGGGACAAACTATGGCTACACCTTC.

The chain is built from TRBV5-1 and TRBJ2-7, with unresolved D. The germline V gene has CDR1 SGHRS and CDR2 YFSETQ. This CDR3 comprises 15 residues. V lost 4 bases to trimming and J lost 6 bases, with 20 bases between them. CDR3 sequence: CASSVTGSTPLEQYF. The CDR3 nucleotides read TGCGCCAGCAGCGTAACCGGCAGCACCCCTCTCGAGCAGTACTTC.

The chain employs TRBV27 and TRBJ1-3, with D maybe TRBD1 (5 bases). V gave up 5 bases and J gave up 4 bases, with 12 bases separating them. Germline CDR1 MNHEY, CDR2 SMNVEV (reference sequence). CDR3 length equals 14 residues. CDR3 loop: CASSRGVYGNTIYF. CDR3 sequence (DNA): TGTGCCAGCAGTCGAGGGGTTTACGGAAACACCATATATTTT.

CDR3 DNA sequence: TGTGCCAGCAGCCCTAGTCGTATGAGGGGAAACACCATATATTTT. This gives the protein CASSPSRMRGNTIYF. This chain uses TRBV11-3 with TRBJ1-3; D unresolved. Looked up from germline, CDR1 is SGHNT and CDR2 is YENEEA. The CDR3 runs 15 residues. V was trimmed by 5 bases and J by 4 bases, leaving 15 bases between them.

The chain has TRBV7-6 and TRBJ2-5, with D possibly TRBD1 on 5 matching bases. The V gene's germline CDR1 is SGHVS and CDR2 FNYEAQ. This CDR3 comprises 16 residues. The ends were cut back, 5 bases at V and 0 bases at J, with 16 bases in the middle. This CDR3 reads CASSPWGNLYQETQYF. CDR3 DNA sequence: TGTGCCAGCAGCCCCTGGGGCAACTTGTACCAAGAGACCCAGTACTTC.

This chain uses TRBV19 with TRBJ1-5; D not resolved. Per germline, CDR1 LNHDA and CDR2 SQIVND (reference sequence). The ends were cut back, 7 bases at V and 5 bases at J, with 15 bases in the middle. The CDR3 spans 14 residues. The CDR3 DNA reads TGTGCCAGTAAGGAGGGCGGCGGGTATCAGCCCCAGCATTTT. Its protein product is CASKEGGGYQPQHF.

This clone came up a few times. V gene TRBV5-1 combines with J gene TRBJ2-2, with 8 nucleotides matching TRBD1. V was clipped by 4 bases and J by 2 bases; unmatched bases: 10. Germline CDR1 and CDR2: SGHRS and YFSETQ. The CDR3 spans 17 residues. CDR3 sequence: CASSPNLQGANTGELFF. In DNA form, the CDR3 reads TGCGCCAGCAGCCCGAACCTTCAGGGGGCCAACACCGGGGAGCTGTTTTTT.

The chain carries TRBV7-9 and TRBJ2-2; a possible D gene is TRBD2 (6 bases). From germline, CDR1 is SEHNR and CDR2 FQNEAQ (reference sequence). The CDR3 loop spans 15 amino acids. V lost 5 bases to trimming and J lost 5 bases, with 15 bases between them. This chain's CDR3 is CASSTQSGRTGELFF. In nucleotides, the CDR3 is TGTGCCAGCAGCACACAATCAGGGAGGACCGGGGAGCTGTTTTTT.

The DNA for the CDR3 is TGTGCCAGCAGTTTAAAGGGGGCTTGGACCGGGGAGCTGTTTTTT. Translation gives CASSLKGAWTGELFF. The chain links TRBV27 to TRBJ2-2, with 7 bases aligning to TRBD1. The CDR3 contains 15 residues. Trimming took 2 bases from V and 5 from J; bases not matched to a gene: 5. Germline V CDR1 and CDR2: MNHEY, SMNVEV (reference sequence).

This CDR3 is CASQDSNQPQHF. The CDR3 bases are TGTGCCAGCCAAGATAGCAATCAGCCCCAGCATTTT. This rearrangement joins TRBV19 to TRBJ1-5; D remains unclear. V shed 9 bases and J shed 0 bases, with 6 bases lying between them. The germline CDR1 and CDR2 sequences are LNHDA and SQIVND (reference sequence). This CDR3 contains 12 residues.

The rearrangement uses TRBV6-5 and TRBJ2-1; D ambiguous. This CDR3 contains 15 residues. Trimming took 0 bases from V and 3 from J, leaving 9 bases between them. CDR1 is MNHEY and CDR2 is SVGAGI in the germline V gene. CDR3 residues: CASSYSYLSYNEQFF. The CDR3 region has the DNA TGTGCCAGCAGTTACTCCTATCTGAGCTACAATGAGCAGTTCTTC.

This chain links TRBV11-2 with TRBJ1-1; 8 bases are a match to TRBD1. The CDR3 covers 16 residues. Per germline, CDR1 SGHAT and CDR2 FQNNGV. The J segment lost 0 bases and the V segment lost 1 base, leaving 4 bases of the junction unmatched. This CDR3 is CASSLVMGQVNTEAFF. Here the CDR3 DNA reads TGTGCCAGCAGCTTAGTAATGGGACAGGTGAACACTGAAGCTTTCTTT.

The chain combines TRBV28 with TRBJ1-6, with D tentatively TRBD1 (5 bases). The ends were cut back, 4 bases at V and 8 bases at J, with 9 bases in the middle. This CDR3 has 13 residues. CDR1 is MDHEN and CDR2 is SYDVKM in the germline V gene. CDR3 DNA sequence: TGTGCCAGCAGTTCGCGGGGGGATTCACCCCTCCACTTT. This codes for CASSSRGDSPLHF.

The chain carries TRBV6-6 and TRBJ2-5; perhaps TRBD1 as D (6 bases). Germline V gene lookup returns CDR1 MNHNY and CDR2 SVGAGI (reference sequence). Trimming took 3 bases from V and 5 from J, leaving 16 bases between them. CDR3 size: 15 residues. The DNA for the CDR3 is TGTGCCAGCAGTTATGGCCCCCAGGGGTGGGAGACCCAGTACTTC. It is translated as CASSYGPQGWETQYF.